These T cell receptor beta chains were read from a single sample in a study of CD8 T cells in Susac syndrome. TCRdb passed the immunoSEQ multiplex PCR reads through MiXCR, listing each CDR3 protein once. The top ten hold 0.084% of the sample, which has 130,000 to 150,000 distinct CDR3 sequences, approximately 96% seen once. Sequenced input: CD4+ T cells from PBMCs. The receptors stem from a human donor with Susac syndrome. The CDR3 runs from the conserved cysteine through the conserved F or W. D genes are given only for firm matches. Where a row states a size, it is once, few, many or the class of an expanded clone; other rows omit it.

CDR3 protein,CDR3 DNA,J gene,V gene,CDR3 length,D gene,clone size
CASTRNLGQPQHF,TGTGCCAGCACTCGAAATTTGGGTCAGCCCCAGCATTTT,TRBJ1-5,TRBV12-3/TRBV12-4,13,NA,once
CASSQSQGTRNQPQHF,TGCGCCAGCAGCCAATCGCAGGGGACAAGGAATCAGCCCCAGCATTTT,TRBJ1-5,TRBV4-1,16,NA,once
CASSSYPSDTQYF,TGTGCCAGCAGCTCTTATCCCTCGGATACGCAGTATTTT,TRBJ2-3,TRBV7-9,13,NA,NA
CASSLNQAGVGEQYF,TGTGCCAGCAGCTTAAACCAAGCGGGAGTGGGCGAGCAGTACTTC,TRBJ2-7,TRBV7-9,15,TRBD2,NA
CASSPSRTQETQYF,TGTGCCAGCTCCCCCTCGAGGACCCAAGAGACCCAGTACTTC,TRBJ2-5,TRBV7-2,14,NA,NA
CASSWVSGYTDTQYF,TGTGCCAGCAGTTGGGTTAGCGGATACACAGATACGCAGTATTTT,TRBJ2-3,TRBV6-2/TRBV6-3,15,NA,once
CASSVEQGSIRYNEQFF,TGTGCCAGCAGCGTAGAACAAGGTTCTATTAGGTACAATGAGCAGTTCTTC,TRBJ2-1,TRBV9,17,NA,NA
CASSETGGPYNEQFF,TGTGCCAGCAGCGAAACTGGGGGACCCTACAATGAGCAGTTCTTC,TRBJ2-1,TRBV9,15,NA,NA
CASSVSSGRVQETQYF,TGTGCCAGCAGCGTCTCTAGCGGGAGAGTACAAGAGACCCAGTACTTC,TRBJ2-5,TRBV9,16,TRBD2,NA
CSVESVFSSYNEQFF,TGCAGCGTTGAATCGGTCTTCAGCTCCTACAATGAGCAGTTCTTC,TRBJ2-1,TRBV29-1,15,NA,NA
CSVEVRTSLPWSYEQYF,TGCAGCGTTGAAGTGAGGACATCGCTTCCTTGGTCCTACGAGCAGTACTTC,TRBJ2-7,TRBV29-1,17,NA,NA
CASGMGGSSYEQYF,TGTGCCAGCGGGATGGGCGGGAGCTCCTACGAGCAGTACTTC,TRBJ2-7,TRBV2,14,TRBD2,NA
CSVSPRTRAGELFF,TGCAGCGTTTCCCCGCGGACTAGAGCCGGGGAGCTGTTTTTT,TRBJ2-2,TRBV29-1,14,TRBD2,NA
CASSPLPPGENEQYF,TGTGCCAGCTCACCACTCCCCCCAGGGGAGAACGAGCAGTACTTC,TRBJ2-7,TRBV18,15,NA,NA
CANKTGYEQYF,TGTGCCAACAAAACCGGCTACGAGCAGTACTTC,TRBJ2-7,TRBV9,11,NA,NA
CSAIASGGSDTQYF,TGCAGTGCGATCGCTAGCGGGGGATCAGATACGCAGTATTTT,TRBJ2-3,TRBV20-1,14,TRBD2,once
CASSLFKGRNTEAFF,TGTGCCAGCAGTTTGTTTAAGGGCCGAAACACTGAAGCTTTCTTT,TRBJ1-1,TRBV27,15,NA,NA
CSAIPGSEQFF,TGCAGTGCTATACCAGGGTCTGAGCAGTTCTTC,TRBJ2-1,TRBV20-1,11,NA,NA
CASSHTENTEAFF,TGTGCCAGCAGCCATACAGAGAACACTGAAGCTTTCTTT,TRBJ1-1,TRBV3-1,13,NA,NA
CSVIPLHQNTEAFF,TGCAGCGTTATTCCCTTACATCAGAACACTGAAGCTTTCTTT,TRBJ1-1,TRBV29-1,14,NA,NA
CASSLTGLTNYGYTF,TGTGCCAGCAGTTTGACCGGCCTAACTAACTATGGCTACACCTTC,TRBJ1-2,TRBV28,15,NA,NA
CSASRDSNQPQHF,TGCAGTGCTAGTAGGGATAGCAATCAGCCCCAGCATTTT,TRBJ1-5,TRBV20-1,13,NA,NA
CASSLVGARYNEQFF,TGCGCCAGCAGCTTGGTGGGGGCCCGGTACAATGAGCAGTTCTTC,TRBJ2-1,TRBV5-1,15,NA,NA
CSAPGQGIGQPQHF,TGCAGTGCCCCGGGACAGGGGATAGGACAGCCCCAGCATTTT,TRBJ1-5,TRBV20-1,14,TRBD1,NA
CASSLQRAKNIQYF,TGTGCCAGCTCCCTTCAAAGGGCCAAAAACATTCAGTACTTC,TRBJ2-4,TRBV12-3/TRBV12-4,14,NA,NA
CASSFIAGEGTDTQYF,TGTGCCAGCAGCTTCATTGCGGGAGAAGGGACAGATACGCAGTATTTT,TRBJ2-3,TRBV7-9,16,TRBD2,NA
CATSVRLLAGGADTQYF,TGTGCCACCAGCGTGCGCTTACTAGCGGGAGGAGCAGATACGCAGTATTTT,TRBJ2-3,TRBV15,17,TRBD2,NA
CASSGGTSSYNEQFF,TGTGCCAGCAGCGGGGGGACCAGCTCCTACAATGAGCAGTTCTTC,TRBJ2-1,TRBV13,15,NA,NA
CARKNPGGTGELFF,TGTGCCAGAAAAAATCCAGGGGGCACCGGGGAGCTGTTTTTT,TRBJ2-2,TRBV2,14,TRBD1,NA
CASSLSGPSGSPLHF,TGTGCCAGCAGCCTTAGTGGGCCGAGTGGTTCACCCCTCCACTTT,TRBJ1-6,TRBV9,15,NA,NA
CASSPQTDRGNQPQHF,TGTGCCAGCAGCCCGCAGACCGACAGGGGCAATCAGCCCCAGCATTTT,TRBJ1-5,TRBV12-3/TRBV12-4,16,TRBD1,NA
CASSQAGTTETQYF,TGCGCCAGCAGCCAAGCCGGGACGACTGAGACCCAGTACTTC,TRBJ2-5,TRBV4-1,14,NA,NA
CSANQAGDNEQFF,TGCAGTGCTAACCAAGCGGGGGACAATGAGCAGTTCTTC,TRBJ2-1,TRBV20-1,13,TRBD2,NA
CASSYLGGSYGYTF,TGTGCCAGCAGTTACCTCGGCGGGAGCTATGGCTACACCTTC,TRBJ1-2,TRBV6-5,14,NA,NA
CASSGEGAGANVLTF,TGTGCCAGCAGTGGGGAGGGCGCTGGGGCCAACGTCCTGACTTTC,TRBJ2-6,TRBV28,15,TRBD2,NA
CASSPPRVGETQYF,TGTGCCAGCTCACCACCCCGGGTTGGAGAGACCCAGTACTTC,TRBJ2-5,TRBV18,14,NA,NA
CATSDQRSYTF,TGTGCCACCAGTGATCAACGGAGCTACACCTTC,TRBJ1-2,TRBV24-1,11,NA,NA
CASSSRSFGYTF,TGTGCCAGCAGTTCTCGATCATTTGGCTACACCTTC,TRBJ1-2,TRBV6-5,12,NA,NA
CASSQGLAGGHEQYF,TGTGCCAGCAGCCAGGGACTAGCGGGAGGACACGAGCAGTACTTC,TRBJ2-7,TRBV3-1,15,TRBD2,NA
CSVGLDHSGRETQYF,TGCAGCGTTGGCCTGGACCACTCGGGAAGAGAGACCCAGTACTTC,TRBJ2-5,TRBV29-1,15,NA,NA
CSANGLYGYTF,TGCAGTGCTAACGGTCTCTATGGCTACACCTTC,TRBJ1-2,TRBV20-1,11,NA,NA
CASKASGEETQYF,TGTGCCAGCAAGGCTAGCGGGGAAGAGACCCAGTACTTC,TRBJ2-5,TRBV7-3,13,TRBD2,NA
CASSDRGYEQFF,TGTGCCAGCAGTGACAGGGGATATGAGCAGTTCTTC,TRBJ2-1,TRBV6-5,12,TRBD1,NA
CASISRFAYEQYF,TGTGCCAGCATCTCTCGGTTCGCCTACGAGCAGTACTTC,TRBJ2-7,TRBV28,13,NA,NA
CASSYSGRSATQYF,TGTGCCAGCAGTTACTCGGGCCGATCGGCGACCCAGTACTTC,TRBJ2-5,TRBV6-2/TRBV6-3,14,NA,NA